This T cell receptor (beta chain) was retrieved from a study of cytomegalovirus exposure and HLA in healthy donors. Looking at the study overall: Roughly 85 million unique TCRs from HLA-typed donors made up an early data release. Overall study results and limits: Most CMV-associated TCR beta chains appeared HLA-restricted in a later analysis. Rare sequences made up most TCRs, while some public TCRs were found in many donors. Per a later analysis, 15,000 to 20,000 TCR beta sequences showed association with HLA alleles at 0.05 false discovery rate.

Points on this clone: Its cognate antigen is unknown.

The PCR employed 60 Vbeta primers together with 13 Jbeta primers. The data were produced by immunoSEQ multiplex PCR, yet TCRdb's version contains in-frame clones alone and is incomplete. The repertoire holds about 160,000 clones, with around 72% as singletons. Losses at the gene ends were 1 base for V and 5 bases for J; bases not matched to a gene: 9. CDR1 is WSHSY, CDR2 SAAADI, per germline. This CDR3 is 17 amino acids long. The chain couples TRBV10-2 to TRBJ1-4; 8 nucleotides line up with TRBD1. The material sequenced was PBMCs. The clonotype was recovered from a middle-aged man in good health and CMV-seropositive. The CDR3 bases are TGCGCCAGCAGTGAGTTCCCTGACAGGGGCGAGAATGAAAAACTGTTTTTT. As protein: CASSEFPDRGENEKLFF.